What follows are 23 T cell receptor beta chains derived from one specimen sequenced in a study of blood T cell repertoires in COVID-19. TCRdb keeps only in-frame clones here, not all; method: immunoSEQ multiplex PCR. The data show just under 90,000 clones, with around 72% seen just once and 13% to 15% held by the top ten. Specimen: peripheral blood. These receptors all stem from an elderly woman with acute or convalescent COVID-19.

This clone was observed a handful of times. V gene TRBV7-2 combines with J gene TRBJ2-5; 7 bases agree with TRBD1. Per germline, CDR1 SGHTA and CDR2 FQGNSA. This CDR3 contains 12 residues. J lost 4 bases, V lost 5 bases, and 1 base had no gene match. The CDR3 DNA reads as TGTGCCAGCAGCCGACAGGGAGAGACCCAGTACTTC. Translating it yields CASSRQGETQYF.

V gene TRBV30 combines with J gene TRBJ1-5; D not resolved. The CDR3 runs to 13 residues. Germline CDR1 GTSNPN, CDR2 SVGIG (reference sequence). Trimming took 0 bases from V and 4 from J, leaving 7 bases between them. CDR3 in amino acids: CAWSVRGNQPQHF. In nucleotides, the CDR3 is TGTGCCTGGAGTGTACGAGGGAATCAGCCCCAGCATTTT.

This clone occurred a few times. This rearrangement joins TRBV2 to TRBJ1-1, with 10 positions matching TRBD1. Germline values: CDR1 SNHLY, CDR2 FYNNEI. This CDR3 has 14 residues. V dropped 7 bases and J dropped 2; count of bases not matched to a gene: 4. The CDR3 nucleotides are TGTGCCAGCAAGAGACAGGGGGCTAACACTGAAGCTTTCTTT. This gives the protein CASKRQGANTEAFF.

In its sample, this clone was seen a few times. The chain links TRBV7-2 to TRBJ2-2; no firm D call. The CDR3 spans 14 residues. Germline assignment: CDR1 SGHTA and CDR2 FQGNSA. The V end lost 1 base, the J end lost 9 bases, and 12 bases lay between the germline ends. The CDR3 DNA reads as TGTGCCAGCAGCTTAGGGGCAAATAGGCGGGAGCTGTTTTTT. Translated: CASSLGANRRELFF.

The chain recombines TRBV9 with TRBJ1-5; TRBD1 matches 8 bases. Unmatched junction bases numbered 6, after V lost 7 bases and J lost 0 bases. This CDR3 is 15 amino acids long. CDR1 is SGDLS, CDR2 YYNGEE, per germline. The CDR3 region has the DNA TGTGCCAGCTCACAGGGGGTTGATAGCAATCAGCCCCAGCATTTT. Protein product: CASSQGVDSNQPQHF. The variable domain in full, completed from reference TRBV9 and TRBJ1-5, reads DSGVTQTPKHLITATGQRVTLRCSPRSGDLSVYWYQQSLDQGLQFLIQYYNGEERAKGNILERFSAQQFPDLHSELNLSSLELGDSALYFCASSQGVDSNQPQHFGDGTRLSIL.

This chain connects TRBV5-8 to TRBJ1-1; TRBD1 is a possible D gene (5 bases). Germline lookup yields CDR1 SGHTS and CDR2 YDEGEE. CDR3 size: 14 residues. Trimming stripped 2 bases from V and 5 bases from J, with 13 bases between. The CDR3 DNA reads as TGTGCCAGCAGCTTAGGAGGGACGGGAACTGAAGCTTTCTTT. Encoded protein: CASSLGGTGTEAFF.

The V gene is TRBV11-2, the J gene TRBJ1-1; tentative D call: TRBD1 (6 bases). This CDR3 has 14 amino acids. V was shortened by 0 bases and J by 11 bases, with 16 bases between the two germline ends. Germline assignment: CDR1 SGHAT and CDR2 FQNNGV. The CDR3 here is CASSLDPLRGSAFF. The CDR3 nucleotides read TGTGCCAGCAGCTTAGATCCCTTAAGGGGGTCGGCTTTCTTT. The variable domain in full, completed from reference TRBV11-2 and TRBJ1-1, reads EAGVAQSPRYKIIEKRQSVAFWCNPISGHATLYWYQQILGQGPKLLIQFQNNGVVDDSQLPKDRFSAERLKGVDSTLKIQPAKLEDSAVYLCASSLDPLRGSAFFGQGTRLTVV.

The genes are TRBV27 and TRBJ2-7; 8 nucleotides line up with TRBD2. This CDR3 is built from 14 residues. V lost 5 bases and J lost 2; bases outside the gene matches: 5. Looked up from germline, CDR1 is MNHEY and CDR2 is SMNVEV (reference sequence). The CDR3: CASSLDGGAYEQYF. Here the CDR3 DNA reads TGTGCCAGCAGTCTTGACGGGGGGGCCTACGAGCAGTACTTC.

This rearrangement joins TRBV11-1 to TRBJ1-2; weak D call: TRBD1 (6 bases). Looked up from germline, CDR1 is SGHAT and CDR2 is FQDESV (reference sequence). The CDR3 has 15 amino acids. Between the trimmed V and J ends, which lost 5 bases and 4 bases, there was a span of 17 bases. DNA of the CDR3: TGTGCCAGCAGCCCCCGCGGGGGCATTTTCTATGGCTACACCTTC. This translates into CASSPRGGIFYGYTF.

The table lists this clone with a count of one. The chain links TRBV9 to TRBJ1-2; D remains ambiguous. The CDR3 sequence is 18 residues long. The V gene's germline CDR1 is SGDLS and CDR2 YYNGEE. Trimming cost V 0 bases and J 3 bases, with 21 bases left between them. The CDR3 region is CASSVDPSVRPGYYGYTF. As DNA, the CDR3 is TGTGCCAGCAGCGTAGACCCCTCGGTCCGGCCGGGGTACTATGGCTACACCTTC.

The genes are TRBV10-3 and TRBJ2-7; a weak D match, TRBD2 (5 bases). The V end lost 3 bases, the J end lost 0 bases, and 15 bases lay between the germline ends. The CDR3 extends over 16 amino acids. The germline V gene has CDR1 ENHRY and CDR2 SYGVKD. CDR3 protein: CAISEDSVYVSYEQYF. CDR3 nucleotides: TGTGCCATCAGTGAAGATAGCGTTTACGTCTCCTACGAGCAGTACTTC.

The J gene is TRBJ2-3, the V gene TRBV5-1, with 8 bases lining up with TRBD2. The CDR3 is made up of 15 amino acids. The germline V gene encodes CDR1 SGHRS and CDR2 YFSETQ. V shed 2 bases, J shed 1 base, and the junction held 3 bases outside the gene matches. DNA for the CDR3: TGCGCCAGCAGCTTAGCGGGGGCGGGCACAGATACGCAGTATTTT. As protein: CASSLAGAGTDTQYF.

The chain carries TRBV6-1 and TRBJ1-5, with 9 bases that match TRBD1. Germline values: CDR1 MNHNS, CDR2 SASEGT. The ends lost 2 bases at V and 6 bases at J; junction bases unmatched: 5. The length of the CDR3 is 15 residues. The CDR3 bases are TGTGCCAGCAGTGAAAGGGACAGGGTACGTCAGCCCCAGCATTTT. Translation gives CASSERDRVRQPQHF.

V and J are TRBV11-2 and TRBJ1-3; D not resolved. The V gene lost 2 bases and the J gene lost 0 bases, with 5 bases spanning the gap. The CDR3 spans 14 residues. The germline gives CDR1 SGHAT, CDR2 FQNNGV. Here the CDR3 reads CASSLRASGNTIYF. The CDR3 DNA reads TGTGCCAGCAGCTTACGAGCCTCTGGAAACACCATATATTTT.

The V and J genes are TRBV7-9 and TRBJ1-4; 7 nucleotides line up with TRBD1. This CDR3 has 15 residues. V dropped 6 bases and J dropped 4; count of bases not matched to a gene: 8. Germline-derived CDR1 and CDR2 are SEHNR and FQNEAQ (reference sequence). CDR3 in DNA: TGTGCCAGCAGATCCACCGGGACAGTTAATGAAAAACTGTTTTTT. Amino acids: CASRSTGTVNEKLFF.

The V gene is TRBV12-3 or TRBV12-4, the J gene TRBJ1-1, with D hard to call. The ends were cut back, 6 bases at V and 4 bases at J, with 12 bases in the middle. The length of the CDR3 is 13 residues. The CDR3 DNA reads as TGTGCCAGCAGACTACAAGAGGGCACTGAAGCTTTCTTT. This encodes CASRLQEGTEAFF.

This clone was recorded only once. The rearrangement joins TRBV5-1 to TRBJ1-4; D remains ambiguous. V lost 3 bases and J lost 0, with 9 bases in between. In germline, CDR1 is SGHRS, CDR2 YFSETQ. The CDR3 loop spans 15 amino acids. Written as DNA, the CDR3 is TGCGCCAGCAGCTCCTCCCCTGCAACTAATGAAAAACTGTTTTTT. It is translated as CASSSSPATNEKLFF.

The J gene is TRBJ1-1, the V gene TRBV3-1 (or the pseudogene TRBV3-2); unclear D gene. Germline CDR1 reads LGHDT; CDR2 reads YNNKEL (reference sequence). CDR3 size: 14 residues. V was clipped by 4 bases and J by 5 bases, with 14 bases between them. The CDR3 nucleotides are TGTGCCAGCAGCCGACTGGTAGTAGGTACTGAAGCTTTCTTT. This sequence encodes CASSRLVVGTEAFF.

A single count supports this clone. This chain connects TRBV7-2 to TRBJ1-1; a weak D match, TRBD1 (5 bases). The V gene's germline CDR1 is SGHTA and CDR2 FQGNSA. Trimming removed 1 base at V and 0 bases at J, with 9 bases between. CDR3 length equals 15 residues. The DNA of the CDR3 is TGTGCCAGCAGCTTAGAGGGAGGGGTGAACACTGAAGCTTTCTTT. This encodes CASSLEGGVNTEAFF.

This clone was counted only a few times. The J gene is TRBJ1-5, the V gene TRBV7-2; D ambiguous. Trimming left V 5 bases short and J 0 bases short, with 8 bases between. CDR3 size: 14 residues. Germline CDR1 reads SGHTA; CDR2 reads FQGNSA. CDR3 DNA sequence: TGTGCCAGCAGCGAGGGATATAGCAATCAGCCCCAGCATTTT. This translates into CASSEGYSNQPQHF.

V usage is TRBV28 and J usage is TRBJ2-6; TRBD2 matches at 14 bases. Germline V gene data show CDR1 as MDHEN and CDR2 as SYDVKM. This CDR3 is 18 amino acids long. Losses at the gene ends were 6 bases for V and 0 bases for J; bases not matched to a gene: 4. CDR3 in amino acids: CASRLGLAGVSGANVLTF. DNA of the CDR3: TGTGCCAGCAGGCTGGGACTAGCGGGAGTCTCTGGGGCCAACGTCCTGACTTTC.

This chain connects TRBV9 to TRBJ1-2, with D possibly being TRBD1 (6 bases). The CDR3 has 14 amino acids. The germline gives CDR1 SGDLS, CDR2 YYNGEE. Trimming shortened V by 3 bases and J by 4 bases, and 13 bases separated the two germline ends. The chain's CDR3 is CASSATVQGYGYTF. Here the CDR3 DNA reads TGTGCCAGCAGCGCAACCGTACAGGGCTATGGCTACACCTTC.

This CDR3 reads CASSSSGAVVGGYTF. Here the CDR3 DNA reads TGTGCCAGCAGCTCCTCTGGGGCAGTGGTGGGCGGCTACACCTTC. The chain carries TRBV5-5 and TRBJ1-2, with a tentative D call TRBD1 (5 bases). V was clipped by 3 bases and J by 8 bases, with 20 bases between them. This CDR3 spans 15 amino acids. CDR1 SGHKS and CDR2 YYEKEE come from the germline V gene (reference sequence).